This T cell receptor (beta chain) was sequenced in a study of regulatory and conventional T cells in RAG deficiency (dated by TCRdb to 2016 to 2017). Background on the whole study: To compare the diversity and composition of the repertoires of Treg, conventional CD4+ and CD8+ T cells between RAG-deficient patients and healthy controls, the study applied high-throughput TCR beta sequencing.

Trimming at the junction amounts to 2 bases on V and 0 bases on J, and the germline ends lie 13 bases apart. The CDR3 holds 17 amino acids from the cysteine to the phenylalanine. The CDR3 DNA has 51 bases and is translated from base 1. The germline V gene sets CDR1 to KGHSH and CDR2 to LQKENI. Summary of the overall study and its limitations: For some subjects, some analyses of T-cell subsets were not performed. Compared with controls, Omenn syndrome and CID/AS patients had roughly 100-fold fewer unique TCR beta sequences in Treg cells, whereas the reduction in the other subsets was approximately 10-fold. Compared with control T-cell subpopulations, the RAG-deficient patients had markedly lower Shannon entropy and higher Simpson indices. In Omenn syndrome patients, sorted CD25-high CD127-low cells may represent peripherally activated cells rather than bona fide Treg cells. All patient T-cell subsets had shorter CDR3 lengths; Omenn syndrome patients showed >75% Treg-Tconv repertoire overlap at nucleotide and amino acid level.

Note on this clone: The clone's antigen remains unknown. Per-base qualities were not stored, and no clone one base away is much larger.

Roughly eight healthy control donors were used as the comparison group for repertoire analyses. Before genomic DNA extraction, CD8+ T cells lacking CD4 were purified from blood. Library creation used the immunoSEQ multiplex PCR assay. Rearranged TCR beta chain products were amplified from the genomic DNA of sorted T-cell subsets and were then sequenced. The paper's data handling went like this. Shannon entropy and Simpson indices were used to quantify the repertoire diversity of productive TCR beta rearrangements. Clonal expansion was assessed by the summed frequency of the 100 most abundant productive TCR beta clonotypes among total reads. A self-reactivity index based on amino acid usage at CDR3beta positions 6 and 7 was applied to the TRB repertoires. Repertoire analyses used two-way ANOVA; flow cytometric analyses used Student t or Mann-Whitney tests. This immuneACCESS table, as held by TCRdb, lists in-frame sequences with V and J called but not all clones. Of the missing ones, under half trace to an unresolved V gene in checked studies; the others have no known cause. That table is the source of V, J and clone size, and D and trimming were worked out from the DNA. This sample lists under 35,000 clones; about 87% were detected once. The leading ten clones occupy roughly 5.2% of the sample.

The sample was also reused in another study, on regulatory T cells. From that second study: The multiplex PCR relied on 52 forward TRBV primers and 13 reverse TRBJ primers, and amplification bias was corrected through assay-based and computational methods. Repertoires from patients had restricted unique TRB V-J pairs and skewed V and J gene usage, with the strongest effect in regulatory T cells. Between CD3G-deficient patients and healthy controls, the study compared T-cell receptor beta repertoires in sorted regulatory T cells, conventional CD4+ T cells and CD8+ T cells. Peripheral blood mononuclear cells were isolated by Ficoll density separation. A FACSAria cell sorter was used to isolate CD3+ CD8+ CD4- T cells. Rearranged TRB loci were amplified from genomic DNA by multiplex PCR within the immunoSEQ assay. TRB amplicons were sequenced using an Illumina HiSeq platform. Raw sequences were error-filtered and aligned to reference gene sequences by custom algorithms, then analyzed with the immunoSEQ online tools. Frequencies of productive and nonproductive TRB rearrangements were assessed among unique sequences as well as among total sequences. Group comparisons used t tests, Mann-Whitney tests or two-way ANOVA run in Prism software.

The chain is assembled from TRBV18 and TRBJ2-2, with TRBD1 as a weak D call on 5 bases. The receptor was derived from a human donor in good health. Input material: CD8+ T cells sorted from blood. The CDR3 in this case is CASSPTVGVANTGELFF. The bases are TGTGCCAGCTCACCAACAGTAGGGGTCGCGAACACCGGGGAGCTGTTTTTT. Extended through the reference TRBV18 and TRBJ2-2 proteins, this CDR3 yields the full variable domain: NAGVMQNPRHLVRRRGQEARLRCSPMKGHSHVYWYRQLPEEGLKFMVYLQKENIIDESGMPKERFSAEFPKEGPSILRIQQVVRGDSAAYFCASSPTVGVANTGELFFGEGSRLTVL.